Below, one TCR beta chain is given with its context. The sample belongs to a study of resident and recirculating memory T cells in vitiligo. Background on the study: No cells were sorted; samples were homogenized just before genomic DNA extraction.

The junction had 15 bases not matched to a gene; V was cut back by 4 bases and J by 0 bases. Germline loops: CDR1 LGHNA, CDR2 YNFKEQ. The CDR3 spans 20 residues. The method was immunoSEQ multiplex PCR; TCRdb's version includes in-frame clones alone and lacks a portion of them. Of 70,000 to 95,000 clones listed, 92% are singletons. The rearrangement links TRBV4-2 to TRBJ2-1; 10 bases match TRBD2. The sequencing input was blood. The source of this sequence is a male donor with vitiligo. The CDR3 is CASSLQALAGATSSYNEQFF. The CDR3 DNA reads as TGTGCCAGCAGCCTCCAGGCTCTAGCGGGAGCCACAAGCTCCTACAATGAGCAGTTCTTC.